This T cell receptor (beta chain) was observed in a study of T-cell reconstitution after alpha-beta-depleted transplantation in children. This clonotype appeared a few times. Trimming took off 4 bases at V and 3 bases at J, with 12 bases between the two ends. Germline CDR1 reads LGHNA; CDR2 reads YNFKEQ. The CDR3 totals 14 residues. Researchers prepared the TCRbeta library using unique molecular identifiers, the study reports. TCRdb fed the PCR reads into MiXCR, producing one record per CDR3 protein. The repertoire holds approximately 200,000 distinct CDR3 sequences, with approximately 14% as singletons.

The sample consisted of PBMCs from the stem cell graft donor, taken from the stem cell graft. The sequence derives from a human donor who donated a stem cell graft to a child with acute lymphoblastic leukemia. V usage is TRBV4-2 and J usage is TRBJ1-1; maybe TRBD1 (5 bases). DNA for the CDR3: TGTGCCAGCAGCCGACTGTCACAGGACACTGAAGCTTTCTTT. It encodes CASSRLSQDTEAFF.